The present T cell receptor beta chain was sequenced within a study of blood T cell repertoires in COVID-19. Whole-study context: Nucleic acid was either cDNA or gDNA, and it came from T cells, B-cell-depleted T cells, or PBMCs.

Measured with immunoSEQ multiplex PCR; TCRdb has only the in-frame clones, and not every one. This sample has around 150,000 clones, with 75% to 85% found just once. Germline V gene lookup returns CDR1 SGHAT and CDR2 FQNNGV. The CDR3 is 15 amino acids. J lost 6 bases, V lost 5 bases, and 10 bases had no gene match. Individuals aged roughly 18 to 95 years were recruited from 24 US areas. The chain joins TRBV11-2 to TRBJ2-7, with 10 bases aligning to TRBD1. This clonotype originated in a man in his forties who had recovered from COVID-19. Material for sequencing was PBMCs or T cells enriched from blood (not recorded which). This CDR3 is CASSPMSRTGGEQYF. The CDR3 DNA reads TGTGCCAGCAGCCCTATGAGTAGGACAGGGGGCGAGCAGTACTTC. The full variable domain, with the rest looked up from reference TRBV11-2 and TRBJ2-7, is EAGVAQSPRYKIIEKRQSVAFWCNPISGHATLYWYQQILGQGPKLLIQFQNNGVVDDSQLPKDRFSAERLKGVDSTLKIQPAKLEDSAVYLCASSPMSRTGGEQYFGPGTRLTVT.